This T cell receptor (beta chain) was sequenced during a study of blood T cell repertoires in COVID-19. Overall study: COVID-19 samples, acute and convalescent, were from the United States, Italy and Spain. The cDNA or gDNA used as material had been derived from T cells, B-cell-depleted T cells, or PBMCs.

In the source study's methods: Estimation of nucleated cell counts relied on the amplification of reference gene primers. TCRdb's table, derived via immunoSEQ multiplex PCR, lists solely in-frame clones and lacks some. D and trimming come from the DNA, and the V and J calls and clone size come from that table. The sample holds more than 250,000 clones; approximately 82% are singletons and the top ten take 1% to 1.5%. Trimming cost V 6 bases and J 5 bases; bases outside gene matches: 7. CDR3 length: 15 residues. The V gene's germline CDR1 is MNHEY and CDR2 SVGEGT. Sequencing used peripheral blood. This clonotype originated in a woman aged 45-59 years with acute or convalescent COVID-19. V usage is TRBV6-2 or TRBV6-3 and J usage is TRBJ2-2, with TRBD1 identical over 9 bases. This CDR3 reads CASSWGGQGTGELFF. The CDR3 bases are TGTGCCAGCAGCTGGGGCGGACAGGGGACCGGGGAGCTGTTTTTT.